The 32 T cell receptor beta chains given below trace back to one sample, sequenced in a study of shared T cell receptors in the human thymus. TCRdb's copy holds only in-frame clones and misses some; the assay was immunoSEQ multiplex PCR. This repertoire shows roughly 710,000 clones, 70% to 90% found once; its top ten account for around 0.0094%. These sequences were also reported in another study, on human thymus T cells.

Specimen: thymocytes. These receptor sequences come from a girl in the first two years of life with a congenital heart defect.

This chain uses TRBV14 with TRBJ1-2; maybe TRBD1 (6 bases). This CDR3 has 16 residues. The germline CDR1 and CDR2 sequences are SGHDN and FVKESK. Trimming took off 0 bases at V and 8 bases at J, with 19 bases between the two ends. CDR3 sequence: CASSQDGGARQCGYTF. As DNA, the CDR3 is TGTGCCAGCAGCCAAGATGGGGGGGCGCGACAGTGCGGCTACACCTTC.

This CDR3 reads CASKQGRAYGYTF. The CDR3 DNA follows: TGTGCCAGCAAGCAGGGAAGGGCCTATGGCTACACCTTC. The chain carries TRBV2 and TRBJ1-2; maybe TRBD1 (5 bases). Deletions cut 7 bases from V and 4 bases from J, with 13 bases between. The CDR3 has 13 amino acids. Germline loops: CDR1 SNHLY, CDR2 FYNNEI.

This clone showed up just once. The rearrangement joins TRBV9 to TRBJ1-1; a weak D match, TRBD1 (6 bases). With 0 bases removed from V and 7 bases from J, the gap between germline ends came to 7 bases. The CDR3 sequence is 12 residues long. CDR1 SGDLS and CDR2 YYNGEE come from the germline V gene. CDR3 loop: CASSVVQGEAFF. The CDR3 DNA reads as TGTGCCAGCAGCGTAGTACAGGGTGAAGCTTTCTTT.

The chain carries TRBV4-1 and TRBJ1-1, with D maybe TRBD1 (6 bases). Germline CDR1 MGHRA, CDR2 YSYEKL. V was shortened by 6 bases and J by 1 base, with 12 bases between the two germline ends. The CDR3 has 14 residues. CDR3 sequence: CASSQGHENTEAFF. CDR3 sequence (DNA): TGCGCCAGCAGTCAGGGACACGAGAACACTGAAGCTTTCTTT.

This clone was recorded once. This chain links TRBV11-2 with TRBJ1-1; 8 bases map to TRBD1. V lost 1 base, J lost 1 base, and 8 bases stayed unmatched. The CDR3 sequence is 17 residues long. The germline V gene encodes CDR1 SGHAT and CDR2 FQNNGV. The CDR3 nucleotides read TGTGCCAGCAGCTTAGGTCCGGGACAGGCCTGGAACACTGAAGCTTTCTTT. This sequence encodes CASSLGPGQAWNTEAFF.

As concerns this clone: This sample includes further DNA sequences coding for the same CDR3. This chain links TRBV19 with TRBJ1-6, with 7 bases that match TRBD1. CDR1 and CDR2 from the germline V gene are LNHDA and SQIVND (reference sequence). The junction had 17 bases not matched to a gene; V was cut back by 4 bases and J by 8 bases. The CDR3 runs to 18 residues. Here the CDR3 DNA reads TGTGCCAGTAGTAGGGAAGCCACGAGGGACAGAGATTATTCACCCCTCCACTTT. Protein sequence: CASSREATRDRDYSPLHF.

The J gene is TRBJ2-1, the V gene TRBV7-3; TRBD2 might be the D (6 bases). Looked up from germline, CDR1 is SGHTA and CDR2 is FQGTGA. The V end lost 1 base, the J end lost 5 bases, and 18 bases lay between the germline ends. This CDR3 is built from 17 residues. This CDR3 is CASSLSGDSKGHNEQFF. The CDR3 DNA reads TGTGCCAGCAGCTTAAGCGGGGATAGCAAGGGGCACAATGAGCAGTTCTTC.

V is TRBV6-5 and J is TRBJ1-2; 8 bases fit TRBD1. The germline CDR1 and CDR2 sequences are MNHEY and SVGAGI. The CDR3 sequence is 14 residues long. The V segment lost 4 bases and the J segment 7 bases; nucleotides outside the gene matches: 8. CDR3 region: CASSLPPRGPGYTF. CDR3 sequence (DNA): TGTGCCAGCAGTTTGCCCCCCAGGGGGCCTGGCTACACCTTC.

V gene TRBV4-1 combines with J gene TRBJ2-2; 10 nucleotides line up with TRBD1. The CDR3 has 18 amino acids. Germline V CDR1 and CDR2: MGHRA, YSYEKL. The V gene end was trimmed by 1 base and the J gene end by 4 bases; junction bases not matched to a gene: 9. The CDR3 loop is CASSQVRPRDRGTGELFF. CDR3 DNA: TGCGCCAGCAGCCAAGTCCGACCCAGGGACAGGGGCACCGGGGAGCTGTTTTTT.

This chain joins TRBV18 and TRBJ2-5, with TRBD2 as a possible D gene (6 bases). The CDR3 has 16 residues. Germline CDR1 reads KGHSH; CDR2 reads LQKENI. V was pared by 3 bases and J by 1 base, with 15 bases between. The CDR3 nucleotides are TGTGCCAGCTCACCTTTTAATCAGGGACTCCAAGAGACCCAGTACTTC. This encodes CASSPFNQGLQETQYF. The whole variable domain, remainder taken from reference TRBV18 and TRBJ2-5, is NAGVMQNPRHLVRRRGQEARLRCSPMKGHSHVYWYRQLPEEGLKFMVYLQKENIIDESGMPKERFSAEFPKEGPSILRIQQVVRGDSAAYFCASSPFNQGLQETQYFGPGTRLLVL.

V and J are TRBV5-1 and TRBJ2-1; D is perhaps TRBD1 (5 bases). V was shortened by 8 bases and J by 5 bases, with 20 bases between the two germline ends. CDR1 and CDR2 from the germline V gene are SGHRS and YFSETQ. CDR3 size: 15 residues. The CDR3 DNA reads as TGCGCCAGTGGAAGGGGTCCAAGAGTTAACAATGAGCAGTTCTTC. It yields the protein CASGRGPRVNNEQFF.

This clone turned up a few times. The CDR3 DNA sequence: TGTGCCAGCAGTTCCAGGCGACTAGCGGGGGGGTCATTAGCCAAAAACATTCAGTACTTC. Amino acids: CASSSRRLAGGSLAKNIQYF. The chain employs TRBV2 and TRBJ2-4; 14 nucleotides agree with TRBD2. Trimming took 5 bases from V and 0 from J; bases not matched to a gene: 12. CDR1 and CDR2 from the germline V gene are SNHLY and FYNNEI. The CDR3 has 20 residues.

The chain joins TRBV6-5 to TRBJ2-1; weak D call: TRBD2 (6 bases). The CDR3 totals 12 residues. V lost 8 bases and J 8 bases, leaving 13 bases between the germline ends. Germline assignment: CDR1 MNHEY and CDR2 SVGAGI. The chain's CDR3 is CASQTTGDEQFF. The CDR3 nucleotides are TGTGCCAGCCAAACCACGGGGGATGAGCAGTTCTTC.

V usage is TRBV5-4 and J usage is TRBJ2-1, with D unresolved. Germline loops: CDR1 SGHNT, CDR2 YYREEE (reference sequence). The CDR3 totals 15 residues. V was shortened by 3 bases and J by 5 bases, with 15 bases between the two germline ends. The CDR3 sequence is CASSSYLLRDNEQFF. The CDR3 coding sequence is TGTGCCAGCAGCTCTTACCTACTCCGGGACAATGAGCAGTTCTTC.

The genes are TRBV4-3 and TRBJ2-3, with 16 bases lining up with TRBD2. The CDR3 length is 22 residues. V lost 4 bases to trimming and J lost 2 bases; unmatched junction nucleotides: 18. CDR1 is LGHNA and CDR2 is YSLEER in the germline V gene. The CDR3 DNA sequence: TGCGCCAGCAGCCTCCTAGATTATGGGACTAGCGGGGGGGATGGGGCCACAGATACGCAGTATTTT. Protein product: CASSLLDYGTSGGDGATDTQYF.

The chain combines TRBV15 with TRBJ1-1; D unclear. Germline assignment: CDR1 LNHNV and CDR2 YYDKDF (reference sequence). The CDR3 has 13 residues. V was shortened by 8 bases and J by 0 bases, with 10 bases between the two germline ends. CDR3 in amino acids: CATSCGVNTEAFF. DNA of the CDR3: TGTGCCACCTCTTGCGGAGTGAACACTGAAGCTTTCTTT.

This rearrangement joins TRBV6-1 to TRBJ1-3; 8 bases are a match to TRBD1. CDR3 length: 16 residues. Germline V gene lookup returns CDR1 MNHNS and CDR2 SASEGT. J lost 2 bases, V lost 3 bases, and 6 bases had no gene match. For the CDR3, the DNA is TGTGCCAGCAGTGAGCCGGACAGGGAAGCTGGAAACACCATATATTTT. This encodes CASSEPDREAGNTIYF.

The genes are TRBV5-6 and TRBJ2-1, with TRBD2 matching 13 bases. V lost 1 base to trimming and J lost 8 bases; unmatched junction nucleotides: 3. The length of the CDR3 is 15 residues. Germline loops: CDR1 SGHDT, CDR2 YYEEEE. The CDR3 loop is CASSLTSGGVYEQFF. The CDR3 nucleotides read TGTGCCAGCAGCTTGACTAGCGGGGGGGTATATGAGCAGTTCTTC.

This chain uses TRBV7-9 with TRBJ2-5; TRBD1 might be the D (6 bases). This CDR3 is 14 amino acids long. The germline gives CDR1 SEHNR, CDR2 FQNEAQ (reference sequence). V was trimmed by 1 base and J by 7 bases, leaving 13 bases between them. The CDR3 region is CASSLGQGWGTQYF. For the CDR3, the DNA is TGTGCCAGCAGCTTAGGCCAGGGGTGGGGGACCCAGTACTTC.

The chain links TRBV6-6 to TRBJ1-2, with 7 bases lining up with TRBD1. Trimming removed 2 bases from V and 8 bases from J; junction bases left unmatched: 11. Germline values: CDR1 MNHNY, CDR2 SVGAGI (reference sequence). The CDR3 has 15 amino acids. CDR3 coding DNA: TGTGCCAGCAGTTACGGGGACAGACAAATCCCCGGCTACACCTTC. Translation gives CASSYGDRQIPGYTF.

The V and J genes are TRBV5-5 and TRBJ1-6; D is possibly TRBD1 (6 bases). CDR3 length equals 17 residues. Trimming cost V 4 bases and J 2 bases, with 16 bases left between them. CDR1 is SGHKS, CDR2 YYEKEE, per germline (reference sequence). The CDR3 reads CASSRTKQGTYNSPLHF. CDR3 coding DNA: TGTGCCAGCAGCCGAACCAAACAGGGAACCTATAATTCACCCCTCCACTTT.

The CDR3 DNA reads TGTGCCAGCAGTGTCACAGTTAACACTGAAGCTTTCTTT. Protein: CASSVTVNTEAFF. The chain joins TRBV27 to TRBJ1-1; no definite D call. V was clipped by 5 bases and J by 2 bases, with 9 bases between them. Germline CDR1 reads MNHEY; CDR2 reads SMNVEV (reference sequence). The CDR3 length is 13 residues.

Only a few counts were recorded for this clone. The V call is TRBV5-1, the J call TRBJ1-6, with TRBD1 as a possible D gene (6 bases). This CDR3 region has 17 residues. Germline lookup yields CDR1 SGHRS and CDR2 YFSETQ. V lost 0 bases and J lost 3, with 13 bases in between. CDR3 bases: TGCGCCAGCAGCTTGGCCATAGGGGGAGACTATAATTCACCCCTCCACTTT. Amino acids: CASSLAIGGDYNSPLHF.

The chain joins TRBV30 to TRBJ2-4; D may be TRBD1 (5 bases). V was clipped by 1 base and J by 0 bases, with 10 bases between them. The length of the CDR3 is 15 residues. CDR1 and CDR2 (germline): GTSNPN, SVGIG (reference sequence). This chain's CDR3 is CAWSDNRLAKNIQYF. The DNA of the CDR3 is TGTGCCTGGAGTGATAACAGGCTAGCCAAAAACATTCAGTACTTC.

The chain couples TRBV4-3 to TRBJ2-2; 7 nucleotides agree with TRBD2. Trimming cost V 0 bases and J 5 bases; bases outside gene matches: 3. The CDR3 contains 15 residues. Germline loops: CDR1 LGHNA, CDR2 YSLEER. CDR3 nucleotides: TGCGCCAGCAGCCAAGAGCGGGGGACGACCGGGGAGCTGTTTTTT. This encodes CASSQERGTTGELFF.

This rearrangement joins TRBV5-1 to TRBJ1-1, with 8 bases lining up with TRBD1. V was pared by 0 bases and J by 8 bases, with 9 bases of the junction left unmatched. The CDR3 is 15 amino acids. The germline V gene encodes CDR1 SGHRS and CDR2 YFSETQ. CDR3 nucleotides: TGCGCCAGCAGCTTGGTCGGGACAGGACTATCGGAAGCTTTCTTT. Translation: CASSLVGTGLSEAFF.

This clone was detected only once. The chain combines TRBV27 with TRBJ1-6, with TRBD1 matching 7 bases. Germline values: CDR1 MNHEY, CDR2 SMNVEV (reference sequence). V gave up 5 bases and J gave up 10 bases; unmatched junction bases: 11. This CDR3 has 15 amino acids. The CDR3 coding sequence is TGTGCCAGCAGTCCTAAGACAGGGAGGAAATCACCCCTCCACTTT. Translating gives CASSPKTGRKSPLHF.

The chain couples TRBV5-6 to TRBJ2-2, with 7 positions matching TRBD1. The V gene's germline CDR1 is SGHDT and CDR2 YYEEEE. V shed 2 bases and J 1 base; nucleotides not matched to a gene: 5. This CDR3 spans 16 amino acids. The CDR3, as DNA: TGTGCCAGCAGCTTCTACCGGACAGGGAACACCGGGGAGCTGTTTTTT. Translating gives CASSFYRTGNTGELFF.

The V call is TRBV27, the J call TRBJ1-6; tentatively, D is TRBD1 (5 bases). This CDR3 contains 12 residues. Per the germline V gene, CDR1 is MNHEY and CDR2 is SMNVEV (reference sequence). V was clipped by 6 bases and J by 5 bases, with 5 bases between them. The CDR3 region is CASSRDNSPLHF. The CDR3, as DNA: TGTGCCAGCAGCAGGGATAATTCACCCCTCCACTTT.

The CDR3 nucleotides read TGCGCCAGCAGCTGCCGAACGAATCCAGGGTCCCGCTCCTACGAGCAGTACTTC. Translated, it gives CASSCRTNPGSRSYEQYF. The J gene is TRBJ2-7, the V gene TRBV5-1, with D possibly being TRBD1 (5 bases). The CDR3 totals 18 residues. The ends were cut back, 3 bases at V and 0 bases at J, with 22 bases in the middle. The germline gives CDR1 SGHRS, CDR2 YFSETQ. Full variable domain (remainder filled in from reference TRBV5-1 and TRBJ2-7): KAGVTQTPRYLIKTRGQQVTLSCSPISGHRSVSWYQQTPGQGLQFLFEYFSETQRNKGNFPGRFSGRQFSNSRSEMNVSTLELGDSALYLCASSCRTNPGSRSYEQYFGPGTRLTVT.

Note on this clone: Germline and junction disagree at one end, which may indicate a read error. The V and J genes are TRBV7-7 and TRBJ2-7, with no clear D. Per the germline V gene, CDR1 is SSHAT and CDR2 is FNYEAQ (reference sequence). The CDR3 runs 14 residues. CDR3 sequence (DNA): TGTGCTAGCAGCTTATTCGTGGTGGCGGAGAAGCAGTACTTC. It encodes CASSLFVVAEKQYF.

V and J are TRBV19 and TRBJ1-4, with D possibly TRBD1 on 5 matching bases. V lost 1 base and J 6 bases, leaving 21 bases between the germline ends. The CDR3 is 18 residues long. CDR1 and CDR2 from the germline V gene are LNHDA and SQIVND (reference sequence). The CDR3 reads CASSIGPHLQGLDEKLFF. CDR3 coding DNA: TGTGCCAGTAGTATAGGACCCCACCTCCAGGGTCTGGATGAAAAACTGTTTTTT.